This TCR beta chain was sequenced for a study of blood T cell repertoires in COVID-19. V lost 11 bases, J lost 2 bases, and 10 bases stayed unmatched. From germline, CDR1 is SNHLY and CDR2 FYNNEI. The CDR3 sequence is 14 residues long. The age range of participants was about 18 to 100 years, with residence in 20 to 25 US areas. Cohorts were determined from participant-reported clinical history. Participants classified as exposed had met a COVID-19 case within 2 weeks before study entry. How the authors handled the data: Quantification of nucleated cells was approximated via reference gene primer amplification. Clones were read by immunoSEQ multiplex PCR, and TCRdb kept only the in-frame ones, dropping some. The DNA gave D and trimming, while V, J and clone size come from that table. This table has a few hundred thousand clones, 80% to 90% appearing once.

Material: PBMCs or T cells enriched from blood (not recorded which). The chain recombines TRBV2 with TRBJ2-7, with 9 bases matching TRBD1. The receptor's source is a woman aged 25 to 45 who had been exposed to COVID-19. The CDR3 region has the DNA TGTGCCGGCTTGGGACAGGGCCAACCCTACGAGCAGTACTTC. Protein sequence: CAGLGQGQPYEQYF.